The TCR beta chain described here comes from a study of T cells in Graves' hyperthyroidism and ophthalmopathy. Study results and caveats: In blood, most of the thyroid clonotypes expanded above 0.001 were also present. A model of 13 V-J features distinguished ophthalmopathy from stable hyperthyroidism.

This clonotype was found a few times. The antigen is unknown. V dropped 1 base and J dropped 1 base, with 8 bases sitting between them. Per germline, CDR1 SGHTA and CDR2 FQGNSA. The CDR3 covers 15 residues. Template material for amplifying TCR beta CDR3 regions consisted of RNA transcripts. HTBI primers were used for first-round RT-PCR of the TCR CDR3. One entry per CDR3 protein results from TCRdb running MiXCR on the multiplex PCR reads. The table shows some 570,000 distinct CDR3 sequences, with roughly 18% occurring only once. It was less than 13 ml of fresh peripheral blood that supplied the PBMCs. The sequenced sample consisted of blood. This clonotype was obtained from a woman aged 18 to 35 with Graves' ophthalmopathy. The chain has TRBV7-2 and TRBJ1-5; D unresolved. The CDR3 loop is CASSLVSTSNQPQHF. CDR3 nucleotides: TGTGCCAGCAGCTTAGTTTCCACGAGCAATCAGCCCCAGCATTTT. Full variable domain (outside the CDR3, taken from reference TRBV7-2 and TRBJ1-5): GAGVSQSPSNKVTEKGKDVELRCDPISGHTALYWYRQSLGQGLEFLIYFQGNSAPDKSGLPSDRFSAERTGGSVSTLTIQRTQQEDSAVYLCASSLVSTSNQPQHFGDGTRLSIL.